This is a list of T cell receptor beta chains from one sample in a study of T-cell memory formation after mild COVID-19. TCRdb itself ran the 5' RACE reads through MiXCR, one entry per CDR3 protein. The sample has 450,000 or so distinct CDR3 sequences, around 27% seen once. Sequencing used PBMCs or a T cell subset sorted from them (not recorded which). These receptors all stem from an adult woman who had mild COVID-19 (a few samples of this study predate the infection). Cell type and time point are not known. The CDR3 runs from the conserved cysteine through the conserved F or W. The order of the fields is CDR3 protein, CDR3 DNA, J gene, D gene, clone size, V gene. The D gene is left open where the match is weak. Some rows mark clone size as missing; the rest say once, few, many or name a class of expanded clone.

CASSSPGQRYEQYF TGTGCCAGCAGTTCTCCGGGACAACGCTACGAGCAGTACTTC TRBJ2-7 - - TRBV6-2/TRBV6-3
CASSRQGSQDTQYF TGCGCCAGCAGCCGGCAGGGGTCCCAAGATACGCAGTATTTT TRBJ2-3 - many TRBV5-1
CASSMDRETQYF TGTGCCAGCAGCATGGACAGGGAGACCCAGTACTTC TRBJ2-5 TRBD1 - TRBV7-3
CASSPMLADYNEQFF TGCGCCAGCAGCCCTATGCTAGCGGACTACAATGAGCAGTTCTTC TRBJ2-1 TRBD2 - TRBV5-1
CASSDSVGGMIGTEAFF TGTGCCAGCAGTGATTCGGTCGGGGGTATGATTGGTACTGAAGCTTTCTTT TRBJ1-1 - - TRBV25-1
CASSFGLRAHTEAFF TGTGCCAGCAGTTTCGGTCTACGGGCGCACACTGAAGCTTTCTTT TRBJ1-1 - few TRBV6-5
CASNKGRLNTEAFF TGTGCCAGCAATAAGGGACGGCTGAACACTGAAGCTTTCTTT TRBJ1-1 - few TRBV6-5
CASSQEGPNTEAFF TGTGCCAGCAGCCAAGAGGGCCCGAACACTGAAGCTTTCTTT TRBJ1-1 - - TRBV4-2
CASSLVGSADYNEQFF TGTGCCAGCAGCTTAGTGGGGTCAGCAGATTACAATGAGCAGTTCTTC TRBJ2-1 - few TRBV7-2
CASSYRGGPGANVLTF TGTGCCAGCAGTTACCGTGGGGGGCCTGGGGCCAACGTCCTGACTTTC TRBJ2-6 - once TRBV6-6
CASSFPGLAGGGETQYF TGTGCCAGCAGTTTCCCGGGACTAGCGGGAGGGGGAGAGACCCAGTACTTC TRBJ2-5 TRBD2 - TRBV12-3/TRBV12-4
CASSARATGELFF TGTGCCAGCAGCGCTAGGGCCACCGGGGAGCTGTTTTTT TRBJ2-2 - - TRBV9
CASSLKGQHTEAFF TGTGCCAGCAGTTTAAAGGGACAGCACACTGAAGCTTTCTTT TRBJ1-1 TRBD1 - TRBV12-3/TRBV12-4
CATSRGGGEATDTQYF TGTGCCACCAGCAGAGGTGGCGGGGAAGCCACAGATACGCAGTATTTT TRBJ2-3 - - TRBV15
CATSYSGKAGELFF TGTGCCACCAGTTATTCAGGAAAGGCCGGGGAGCTGTTTTTT TRBJ2-2 - few TRBV24-1
CASSLGLQGHYEQYF TGTGCCAGCAGCTTAGGATTGCAGGGCCACTACGAGCAGTACTTC TRBJ2-7 - - TRBV7-9
CASGGNPGTEAFF TGTGCCAGCGGGGGGAATCCCGGCACTGAAGCTTTCTTT TRBJ1-1 - once TRBV7-9
CARQGSTGELFF TGTGCTAGACAGGGATCCACCGGGGAGCTGTTTTTT TRBJ2-2 - few TRBV12-5
CASSQEPGTGAYEQYF TGCGCCAGCAGCCAAGAACCCGGGACAGGGGCCTACGAGCAGTACTTC TRBJ2-7 TRBD1 - TRBV4-1
CASSLGDRESYNEQFF TGCGCCAGCAGCTTGGGGGACAGGGAGTCCTACAATGAGCAGTTCTTC TRBJ2-1 TRBD1 - TRBV5-1
CASSPGPRTGSTDTQYF TGTGCCAGCAGCCCCGGGCCCAGGACAGGGTCTACAGATACGCAGTATTTT TRBJ2-3 TRBD1 - TRBV7-3
CASSSPGRYEQYF TGTGCCAGCAGCTCCCCCGGACGGTACGAGCAGTACTTC TRBJ2-7 - few TRBV11-2
CASSTPGPAYEQYF TGCGCCAGCTCCACACCCGGGCCAGCCTACGAGCAGTACTTC TRBJ2-7 - few TRBV5-1
CASSPTGLGTDTQYF TGTGCCAGCAGCCCGACAGGGCTTGGCACAGATACGCAGTATTTT TRBJ2-3 TRBD1 few TRBV28
CSAWDRGFGGYTF TGCAGTGCTTGGGACAGGGGTTTCGGTGGCTACACCTTC TRBJ1-2 TRBD1 - TRBV20-1
CSVEVFPNSVADTQYF TGCAGCGTAGAAGTATTTCCCAACTCTGTCGCAGATACGCAGTATTTT TRBJ2-3 - - TRBV29-1
CASSLYERTEAFF TGTGCCAGCAGCTTATACGAGCGGACAGAAGCTTTCTTT TRBJ1-1 - - TRBV11-1
CASSSMTSGTLPRTQYF TGTGCCAGCAGCTCAATGACTAGCGGGACCCTCCCTCGCACGCAGTATTTT TRBJ2-3 TRBD2 few TRBV7-8
CASSLVGRGPPETQYF TGTGCCAGCAGCTTAGTCGGCAGGGGGCCCCCAGAGACCCAGTACTTC TRBJ2-5 TRBD1 few TRBV11-2
CASRLQGAWPDTQYF TGTGCCAGCAGACTACAGGGGGCTTGGCCAGATACGCAGTATTTT TRBJ2-3 TRBD1 - TRBV7-2
CASSWTGGRWNTGELFF TGTGCCAGCAGCTGGACAGGGGGCAGATGGAACACCGGGGAGCTGTTTTTT TRBJ2-2 TRBD1 - TRBV11-2
CASSPPHPSDAFF TGTGCCAGCAGCCCGCCCCATCCCTCGGATGCGTTCTTC TRBJ2-1 - - TRBV11-2
CASSVNTGQAPNGYTF TGTGCCAGCAGCGTAAACACGGGACAGGCGCCTAATGGCTACACCTTC TRBJ1-2 TRBD1 - TRBV9
CASSQDLGTRDQETQYF TGCGCCAGCAGCCAAGATCTCGGGACACGAGACCAAGAGACCCAGTACTTC TRBJ2-5 - few TRBV4-3
CASSQTTGQGYKPQHF TGCGCCAGCAGCCAAACCACCGGACAGGGGTATAAGCCCCAGCATTTT TRBJ1-5 TRBD1 few TRBV4-1
CASSQIYNEQFF TGTGCCAGCAGCCAAATTTACAATGAGCAGTTCTTC TRBJ2-1 - few TRBV14
CASTTGQGDSPLHF TGTGCCAGCACCACGGGGCAGGGAGATTCACCCCTCCACTTT TRBJ1-6 - - TRBV6-5
CSVDGGQGAVGELFF TGCAGCGTTGATGGCGGACAGGGGGCGGTCGGGGAGCTGTTTTTT TRBJ2-2 TRBD1 - TRBV29-1
CSARDVDRGRYGYTF TGCAGTGCTAGAGATGTGGACAGGGGGAGATATGGCTACACCTTC TRBJ1-2 TRBD1 - TRBV20-1
CASSFRPTPQGPDTQYF TGTGCCAGCAGCTTTCGCCCAACACCCCAAGGCCCAGATACGCAGTATTTT TRBJ2-3 - - TRBV7-6
CATSIDRGRGGEQFF TGTGCCACCAGCATCGATCGCGGGAGGGGCGGTGAGCAGTTCTTC TRBJ2-1 TRBD2 - TRBV15
CASSSATGDTEAFF TGTGCCAGCAGCTCCGCGACAGGGGACACTGAAGCTTTCTTT TRBJ1-1 TRBD1 few TRBV7-9
CASSPGYNEQFF TGTGCCAGCAGCCCGGGGTACAATGAGCAGTTCTTC TRBJ2-1 - many TRBV7-3
CASSSGKEQYF TGTGCCAGCAGTTCCGGTAAGGAGCAGTACTTC TRBJ2-7 - - TRBV27
CATSDSGSGLAVYNEQFF TGTGCCACCAGTGATTCGGGATCGGGACTAGCGGTTTACAATGAGCAGTTCTTC TRBJ2-1 TRBD2 many TRBV24-1
CASSLGGGLHGELFF TGTGCCAGCAGCTTAGGCGGGGGATTGCACGGGGAGCTGTTTTTT TRBJ2-2 TRBD2 - TRBV11-2
CASSVASGGALETQYF TGTGCCAGCAGCGTAGCCAGCGGGGGGGCCTTGGAGACCCAGTACTTC TRBJ2-5 TRBD2 - TRBV9
CASTRDSKNIQYF TGTGCCAGCACGCGGGATTCCAAAAACATTCAGTACTTC TRBJ2-4 - few TRBV7-9
CASGLGYEQYF TGTGCCAGCGGCTTGGGGTACGAGCAGTACTTC TRBJ2-7 - many TRBV6-5
CASSPTRGQGREGYTF TGTGCCAGCAGTCCAACACGGGGACAGGGGAGAGAAGGCTACACCTTC TRBJ1-2 TRBD1 few TRBV12-3/TRBV12-4
CASSTGAGYTF TGTGCCAGCAGTACAGGAGCAGGCTACACCTTC TRBJ1-2 - - TRBV6-5
CSASGTGSYEQYF TGCAGTGCTTCCGGGACAGGGTCGTACGAGCAGTACTTC TRBJ2-7 TRBD1 - TRBV20-1
CAWRRRLAGSTDTQYF TGTGCCTGGAGACGAAGACTAGCGGGATCCACAGATACGCAGTATTTT TRBJ2-3 TRBD2 - TRBV30
CASSPGLHNEQFF TGTGCTAGCAGCCCGGGACTCCACAATGAGCAGTTCTTC TRBJ2-1 - - TRBV7-7
CASSYHPWTETQYF TGTGCCAGCAGTTATCACCCCTGGACAGAGACCCAGTACTTC TRBJ2-5 - - TRBV2
CASSLLGTVSYNEQFF TGTGCCAGCAGCTTACTGGGGACGGTCTCCTACAATGAGCAGTTCTTC TRBJ2-1 - - TRBV7-9
CATSRGGIKPQHF TGTGCCACCAGCAGAGGGGGGATTAAGCCCCAGCATTTT TRBJ1-5 - - TRBV15
CASSILWASDTQYF TGTGCCAGCAGTATCTTGTGGGCATCAGATACGCAGTATTTT TRBJ2-3 - - TRBV6-6
CASGLGGNTEAFF TGTGCTAGTGGTTTGGGGGGTAACACTGAAGCTTTCTTT TRBJ1-1 - - TRBV12-5
CSARKEQQTQYF TGCAGTGCTAGGAAGGAGCAGCAGACCCAGTACTTC TRBJ2-5 - - TRBV20-1